This paragraph reports one TCR beta chain. It is unclear where the CDR3 begins or ends on the DNA, so no DNA is shown, and the CDR3 is as TCRdb lists it. These data are taken from a study of blood T cell repertoires in COVID-19. As for the study in general: COVID-19 samples collected from the United States, Italy and Spain covered acute and convalescent phases.

In the source study's methods: Estimation of nucleated cell counts relied on the amplification of reference gene primers. Some clones are missing from TCRdb's copy, which holds only in-frame ones; the method was immunoSEQ multiplex PCR. Clone size and the V and J calls come from that table; the DNA yielded D and trimming. This table has about 67,000 clones, roughly nine tenths appearing once. The TCR originated in a man aged 45 to 65 with active COVID-19. Sequencing used peripheral blood.

The CDR3 loop is CASSLGVGTGASF. The gene calls are TRBV11-3 and TRBJ1-2; the table's TRBD1 call for D was not verified on the DNA. The CDR3 totals 13 residues, both ends included. Germline-derived CDR1 and CDR2 are SGHNT and YENEEA.